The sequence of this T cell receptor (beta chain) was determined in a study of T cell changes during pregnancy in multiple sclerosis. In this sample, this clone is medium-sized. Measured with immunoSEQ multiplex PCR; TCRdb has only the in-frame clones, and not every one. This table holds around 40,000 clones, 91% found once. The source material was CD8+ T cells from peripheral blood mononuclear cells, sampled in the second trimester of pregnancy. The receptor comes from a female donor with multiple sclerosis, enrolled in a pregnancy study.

The CDR3 coding sequence is TGTGCCAGCAGTTCGGGACAGGGGACCTATGGCTACACCTTC. Translated, it gives CASSSGQGTYGYTF. This chain connects TRBV7-8 to TRBJ1-2, with 10 bases identical to TRBD1. This CDR3 is built from 14 residues. The trim removed 6 bases at V and 4 bases at J, leaving 5 bases unmatched. CDR1 is SGHVS and CDR2 is FQNEAQ in the germline V gene.